Following are 23 T cell receptor beta chains from one sample sequenced in a study of technical replicates of blood from several donors (dated by TCRdb to between 2016 and 2019). The library was obtained by the immunoSEQ multiplex PCR assay. Here the immuneACCESS table is served through TCRdb, limited to in-frame sequences with V and J called. Missing clones are a known gap in these copies; in checked studies unresolved V genes cover under half, and the rest lacks a known reason. The sample profile shows about 75,000 clones; approximately 96% of them were found once. The ten top clones hold around 0.2% of the sample. The sequenced sample consisted of T cells isolated from PBMCs. These receptors were obtained from a human donor in good health.

CDR3 sequence: CAISPNGMSSGELFF. In DNA, the CDR3 is TGTGCCATCAGCCCAAACGGGATGAGTTCCGGGGAGCTGTTTTTT. V is TRBV10-3 and J is TRBJ2-2, with D perhaps TRBD2 (5 bases). There are 15 residues in the CDR3. With 6 bases removed from V and 6 bases from J, the gap between germline ends came to 17 bases. CDR1 is ENHRY, CDR2 SYGVKD, per germline.

This clone was observed once. V and J are TRBV6-4 and TRBJ2-1; D not certain. V was trimmed by 3 bases and J by 3 bases, leaving 6 bases between them. Germline V gene data show CDR1 as MRHNA and CDR2 as SNTAGT. This CDR3 contains 13 residues. CDR3 loop: CASSDLIYNEQFF. DNA for the CDR3: TGTGCCAGCAGTGATCTAATCTACAATGAGCAGTTCTTC.

V usage is TRBV28 and J usage is TRBJ2-7; D call uncertain. The V and J ends lost 6 bases and 5 bases respectively, with 11 bases between them. This CDR3 is built from 12 residues. CDR1 and CDR2 (germline): MDHEN, SYDVKM. The CDR3 nucleotides are TGTGCCAGCAGCCTTCCTAGAGACGAGCAGTACTTC. This translates into CASSLPRDEQYF. The variable domain in full, with the rest retrieved from reference TRBV28 and TRBJ2-7, is DVKVTQSSRYLVKRTGEKVFLECVQDMDHENMFWYRQDPGLGLRLIYFSYDVKMKEKGDIPEGYSVSREKKERFSLILESASTNQTSMYLCASSLPRDEQYFGPGTRLTVT.

This sequence joins TRBV7-8 and TRBJ2-1, with 11 bases fitting TRBD1. V lost 5 bases and J lost 4; bases outside the gene matches: 4. CDR3 length: 15 amino acids. Germline CDR1 reads SGHVS; CDR2 reads FQNEAQ. The CDR3 here is CASSIGQGAYNEQFF. The CDR3, as DNA: TGTGCCAGCAGCATCGGACAGGGGGCATACAATGAGCAGTTCTTC.

The chain's CDR3 is CASSMGQGARGQYF. The CDR3 nucleotides are TGTGCCAGCAGCATGGGACAGGGGGCTCGGGGGCAGTACTTC. The chain carries TRBV6-6 and TRBJ2-5; TRBD1 agrees at 12 bases. With 6 bases clipped from V and 11 bases from J, the junction kept 10 bases outside the gene matches. Germline CDR1 reads MNHNY; CDR2 reads SVGAGI (reference sequence). The CDR3 consists of 14 residues.

The chain carries TRBV6-5 and TRBJ2-1; the D is unclear. Trimming removed 2 bases at V and 3 bases at J, with 14 bases between. The CDR3 sequence is 16 residues long. Per germline, CDR1 MNHEY and CDR2 SVGAGI. This CDR3 is CASSYATETVYNEQFF. The CDR3 DNA reads TGTGCCAGCAGTTACGCGACCGAGACTGTCTACAATGAGCAGTTCTTC.

CDR3 in amino acids: CASMESGTGGYEQYF. CDR3 bases: TGCGCCAGCATGGAGAGCGGGACAGGGGGCTACGAGCAGTACTTC. The chain is built from TRBV10-2 and TRBJ2-7; 11 positions match TRBD1. The CDR3 has 15 amino acids. Per the germline V gene, CDR1 is WSHSY and CDR2 is SAAADI. V was pared by 7 bases and J by 3 bases, with 8 bases of the junction left unmatched.

The chain employs TRBV5-4 and TRBJ1-1; D not certain. Germline CDR1 SGHNT, CDR2 YYREEE (reference sequence). The CDR3 loop spans 12 amino acids. Trimming removed 4 bases at V and 1 base at J, with 5 bases between. As DNA, the CDR3 is TGTGCCAGCAGCCCCGGGAACACTGAAGCTTTCTTT. Translated: CASSPGNTEAFF.

The chain links TRBV9 to TRBJ2-2; a possible D gene is TRBD2 (5 bases). The CDR3 has 14 residues. CDR1 SGDLS and CDR2 YYNGEE come from the germline V gene. V lost 1 base and J 6 bases, leaving 10 bases between the germline ends. The CDR3 DNA reads TGTGCCAGCAGCGTATGGCGGGCTGCCGGGGAGCTGTTTTTT. Its translation: CASSVWRAAGELFF.

The chain recombines TRBV6-6 with TRBJ1-2; a weak D match, TRBD1 (5 bases). V gave up 6 bases and J gave up 4 bases, with 9 bases separating them. CDR3 size: 12 residues. Germline values: CDR1 MNHNY, CDR2 SVGAGI (reference sequence). CDR3 amino acids: CASRGVGYGYTF. In DNA, the CDR3 is TGTGCCAGCAGAGGGGTAGGCTATGGCTACACCTTC.

CDR3 loop: CASSFSNTEAFF. CDR3 nucleotides: TGTGCCAGCAGCTTCTCGAACACTGAAGCTTTCTTT. The chain couples TRBV7-9 to TRBJ1-1, with no clear D. Trimming left V 3 bases short and J 1 base short, with 3 bases between. The CDR3 is made up of 12 amino acids. Per the germline V gene, CDR1 is SEHNR and CDR2 is FQNEAQ (reference sequence).

The rearrangement joins TRBV6-1 to TRBJ2-7, with D possibly matching TRBD2 (6 bases). CDR3 length equals 13 residues. V was shortened by 6 bases and J by 9 bases, with 18 bases between the two germline ends. Germline CDR1 MNHNS, CDR2 SASEGT. The chain's CDR3 is CASRDYLHTGQYF. The DNA of the CDR3 is TGTGCCAGCAGGGACTACCTCCATACAGGGCAGTACTTC.

The chain has TRBV7-9 and TRBJ2-2; 7 bases map to TRBD2. V lost 4 bases to trimming and J lost 6 bases; unmatched junction nucleotides: 14. The germline V gene encodes CDR1 SEHNR and CDR2 FQNEAQ (reference sequence). The CDR3 consists of 17 residues. CDR3 sequence (DNA): TGTGCCAGCAGCTGGGGGAGGGCAGGGACTACCTCCGGGGAGCTGTTTTTT. Amino acid sequence: CASSWGRAGTTSGELFF.

CDR3 DNA sequence: TGTGCCAGCAGCGTAAGGGGAAATCAGCCCCAGCATTTT. Its protein product is CASSVRGNQPQHF. The rearrangement links TRBV9 to TRBJ1-5, with D maybe TRBD1 (5 bases). V shed 1 base and J shed 4 bases, with 6 bases lying between them. Germline values: CDR1 SGDLS, CDR2 YYNGEE. The CDR3 consists of 13 residues.

This sequence joins TRBV9 and TRBJ1-2; D not certain. The CDR3 has 13 residues. CDR1 SGDLS and CDR2 YYNGEE come from the germline V gene. V dropped 0 bases and J dropped 3 bases, with 6 bases sitting between them. The CDR3 loop reads CASSVGEHYGYTF. The CDR3 coding sequence is TGTGCCAGCAGCGTAGGAGAGCACTATGGCTACACCTTC.

This clone turned up a few times. The chain uses TRBV19 and TRBJ2-7; D uncertain. Germline CDR1 and CDR2: LNHDA and SQIVND (reference sequence). The CDR3 totals 12 residues. Trimming stripped 4 bases from V and 9 bases from J, with 13 bases between. Written as DNA, the CDR3 is TGTGCCAGTAGTACCGGCAGGTCCAGGCAGTACTTC. This gives the protein CASSTGRSRQYF. Filled out from reference TRBV19 and TRBJ2-7, the complete variable domain reads DGGITQSPKYLFRKEGQNVTLSCEQNLNHDAMYWYRQDPGQGLRLIYYSQIVNDFQKGDIAEGYSVSREKKESFPLTVTSAQKNPTAFYLCASSTGRSRQYFGPGTRLTVT.

The rearrangement links TRBV29-1 to TRBJ2-2; D not certain. V lost 4 bases to trimming and J lost 7 bases, with 10 bases between them. This CDR3 has 12 residues. Looked up from germline, CDR1 is SQVTM and CDR2 is ANQGSEA. CDR3 DNA: TGCAGCGTTGGCTCCTCAGGCGGGGAGCTGTTTTTT. It is translated as CSVGSSGGELFF.

This chain uses TRBV4-1 with TRBJ1-4, with D maybe TRBD1 (6 bases). The V end was cut by 0 bases, the J end by 5 bases, with 13 bases between. The CDR3 length is 16 residues. The germline CDR1 and CDR2 sequences are MGHRA and YSYEKL. The CDR3 loop reads CASSQEWGHLNEKLFF. The CDR3 DNA reads TGCGCCAGCAGCCAAGAGTGGGGACATTTAAATGAAAAACTGTTTTTT.

The chain recombines TRBV9 with TRBJ2-2; 10 nucleotides match TRBD2. Unmatched junction bases numbered 4, after V lost 4 bases and J lost 4 bases. CDR3 length equals 15 residues. The germline V gene has CDR1 SGDLS and CDR2 YYNGEE. The CDR3 protein is CASSSAGGFTGELFF. The CDR3 nucleotides read TGTGCCAGCAGCTCAGCGGGGGGGTTCACCGGGGAGCTGTTTTTT.

The chain uses TRBV6-1 and TRBJ2-1; 7 positions agree with TRBD1. The CDR3 spans 14 residues. Germline CDR1 and CDR2: MNHNS and SASEGT. Unmatched junction bases numbered 7, after V lost 3 bases and J lost 8 bases. The DNA of the CDR3 is TGTGCCAGCAGTGATAGGAGCAGGGGGTATGAGCAGTTCTTC. It yields the protein CASSDRSRGYEQFF.

The chain carries TRBV29-1 and TRBJ1-2, with a weak D call TRBD1 (6 bases). This CDR3 has 13 residues. V lost 3 bases to trimming and J lost 4 bases, with 12 bases between them. Germline V CDR1 and CDR2: SQVTM, ANQGSEA. The CDR3 region is CSVEPRGSYGYTF. CDR3 sequence (DNA): TGCAGCGTTGAGCCCAGGGGTTCCTATGGCTACACCTTC.

V and J are TRBV29-1 and TRBJ2-2; tentatively, D is TRBD2 (6 bases). CDR3 length: 12 amino acids. Trimming cost V 6 bases and J 7 bases, with 12 bases left between them. Germline CDR1 reads SQVTM; CDR2 reads ANQGSEA. As DNA, the CDR3 is TGCAGCGTCCTTTTAGCGGTCGGGGAGCTGTTTTTT. This encodes CSVLLAVGELFF.

The rearrangement uses TRBV10-3 and TRBJ1-2; D possibly corresponds to TRBD1 (6 bases). Trimming pared 5 bases from V and 3 bases from J, leaving 10 bases between. The CDR3 length is 13 residues. Germline V gives CDR1 ENHRY, CDR2 SYGVKD. This chain's CDR3 is CAISQGTDYGYTF. The CDR3 bases are TGTGCCATCAGTCAGGGGACGGACTATGGCTACACCTTC.